These 21 T cell receptor beta chains came from one sample sequenced in a study of graft-versus-host responses after intestinal transplantation. Processed graft tissue released its intraepithelial and lamina propria lymphocytes. Clones were read by immunoSEQ multiplex PCR, and TCRdb kept only the in-frame ones, dropping some. The table lists about 17,000 clones, roughly 80% of them singletons. This sample comprised ileum tissue, obtained roughly 460 days after intestinal transplant. These receptors originate from a human patient who received an intestinal transplant, so some T cells may come from the graft donor.

This clone was observed a single time. The V and J genes are TRBV9 and TRBJ2-5; D ambiguous. Trimming removed 4 bases from V and 3 bases from J, with 13 bases in between. CDR3 length: 14 amino acids. Germline V gives CDR1 SGDLS, CDR2 YYNGEE. This CDR3 reads CASSPTGLKETQYF. CDR3 DNA sequence: TGTGCCAGCAGCCCAACGGGCCTTAAAGAGACCCAGTACTTC.

The chain links TRBV6-5 to TRBJ2-7; 11 bases agree with TRBD1. Germline values: CDR1 MNHEY, CDR2 SVGAGI. CDR3 length: 15 residues. V shed 6 bases, J shed 0 bases, and the junction held 4 bases outside the gene matches. CDR3 in amino acids: CASRGDRGTSYEQYF. The CDR3, as DNA: TGTGCCAGCAGGGGGGACAGGGGGACCTCCTACGAGCAGTACTTC.

The DNA of the CDR3 is TGTGCCAGCAGCCCAGACGGGACAGCCTACGAGCAGTACTTC. This codes for CASSPDGTAYEQYF. V and J are TRBV5-6 and TRBJ2-7; 7 nucleotides match TRBD1. The junction had 6 bases not matched to a gene; V was cut back by 4 bases and J by 2 bases. The CDR3 sequence is 14 residues long. CDR1 SGHDT and CDR2 YYEEEE come from the germline V gene. Looking up the rest from reference TRBV5-6 and TRBJ2-7 gives the full variable domain: DAGVTQSPTHLIKTRGQQVTLRCSPKSGHDTVSWYQQALGQGPQFIFQYYEEEERQRGNFPDRFSGHQFPNYSSELNVNALLLGDSALYLCASSPDGTAYEQYFGPGTRLTVT.

The chain carries TRBV4-2 and TRBJ2-1, with D possibly being TRBD2 (5 bases). V dropped 4 bases and J dropped 3 bases, with 10 bases sitting between them. CDR3 length: 14 residues. Germline V gene sequence: CDR1 LGHNA, CDR2 YNFKEQ. CDR3 region: CASSRITSYNEQFF. Here the CDR3 DNA reads TGTGCCAGCAGCCGGATCACTAGCTACAATGAGCAGTTCTTC.

The V gene is TRBV5-1, the J gene TRBJ2-1, with 11 bases aligning to TRBD2. Germline V gene lookup returns CDR1 SGHRS and CDR2 YFSETQ. The CDR3 is made up of 14 amino acids. V shed 2 bases and J 9 bases; nucleotides not matched to a gene: 4. Written as DNA, the CDR3 is TGCGCCAGCAGCTTACCGGGACTAGCGGCTGAGCAGTTCTTC. This sequence encodes CASSLPGLAAEQFF.

The rearrangement joins TRBV7-6 to TRBJ1-4, with no clear D. Germline V gives CDR1 SGHVS, CDR2 FNYEAQ. Trimming left V 6 bases short and J 7 bases short, with 6 bases between. This CDR3 is 11 amino acids long. The CDR3, as DNA: TGTGCCAGCAGGGCGGGTGAAAAACTGTTTTTT. This encodes CASRAGEKLFF.

The rearrangement uses TRBV19 and TRBJ1-4; 8 bases align to TRBD1. With V trimmed by 5 bases and J by 8 bases, 10 bases remained unmatched. This CDR3 has 15 residues. In germline, CDR1 is LNHDA, CDR2 SQIVND (reference sequence). The CDR3 protein is CASSDIPGGAEKLFF. CDR3 sequence (DNA): TGTGCCAGTAGTGACATTCCAGGGGGCGCCGAAAAACTGTTTTTT.

This chain uses TRBV7-8 with TRBJ2-1; tentative D call: TRBD2 (6 bases). The CDR3 extends over 15 amino acids. CDR1 and CDR2 (germline): SGHVS, FQNEAQ. Trimming removed 3 bases at V and 4 bases at J, with 13 bases between. CDR3 sequence: CASSLGGSLYNEQFF. In nucleotides, the CDR3 is TGTGCCAGCAGCTTGGGGGGAAGCCTATACAATGAGCAGTTCTTC.

This clone was counted a few times. The chain joins TRBV7-9 to TRBJ2-5, with 7 bases lining up with TRBD2. The better agreement between TRBJ2-7 and the DNA end casts doubt on the J call. CDR1 and CDR2 from the germline V gene are SEHNR and FQNEAQ (reference sequence). CDR3 length: 13 amino acids. CDR3 residues: CASSLRGVYEQYF. DNA for the CDR3: TGTGCCAGCAGCTTACGGGGGGTCTACGAGCAGTACTTC.

In its sample, this clone was seen a few times. CDR3 sequence (DNA): TGTGCCAGCAGCTTAGACTCGGGGAACACCATATATTTT. It translates to CASSLDSGNTIYF. The chain links TRBV7-9 to TRBJ1-3; D call uncertain. Germline V gene sequence: CDR1 SEHNR, CDR2 FQNEAQ (reference sequence). Trimming removed 1 base at V and 7 bases at J, with 8 bases between. This CDR3 has 13 residues.

The J gene is TRBJ1-1, the V gene TRBV30; D call uncertain. The CDR3 is 19 residues long. Germline-derived CDR1 and CDR2 are GTSNPN and SVGIG (reference sequence). Trimming removed 0 bases from V and 5 bases from J, with 28 bases in between. DNA of the CDR3: TGTGCCTGGAGTGTAGAAGTTGTAGGAGGAGGTGGAAGGCAGACTGAAGCTTTCTTT. Translation: CAWSVEVVGGGGRQTEAFF.

The chain joins TRBV7-6 to TRBJ2-6; D remains unclear. The germline V gene encodes CDR1 SGHVS and CDR2 FNYEAQ. This CDR3 region has 15 residues. V shed 3 bases and J shed 0 bases, with 6 bases lying between them. The CDR3 coding sequence is TGTGCCAGCAGCTTGGACCGCTCTGGGGCCAACGTCCTGACTTTC. Residues: CASSLDRSGANVLTF.

A note on this clone: This specimen includes other DNA sequences encoding the same CDR3. The V and J genes are TRBV15 and TRBJ1-1; D might be TRBD1 (5 bases). This CDR3 comprises 13 residues. Germline CDR1 LNHNV, CDR2 YYDKDF (reference sequence). Trimming took off 2 bases at V and 4 bases at J, with 8 bases between the two ends. The chain's CDR3 is CATSRLGGTEAFF. CDR3 coding DNA: TGTGCCACCAGCAGATTGGGGGGCACTGAAGCTTTCTTT.

Note on this clone: This is likely a read error, given that the CDR3 carries no conserved phenylalanine or tryptophan at its end. It is unclear where the CDR3 begins or ends on the DNA, so no DNA is shown, and the CDR3 is as TCRdb lists it. The V gene is TRBV21-1, the J gene TRBJ2-3. TRBV21-1 is deemed a pseudogene. The CDR3 spans 11 residues, counting both ends. This CDR3 reads CASSKGGPGHP.

The chain has TRBV27 and TRBJ1-4; D is possibly TRBD1 (6 bases). V lost 3 bases and J lost 7, with 15 bases in between. CDR1 and CDR2 (germline): MNHEY, SMNVEV (reference sequence). CDR3 size: 15 residues. The CDR3 nucleotides read TGTGCCAGCAGTTTCCAAGGACAGTGGGGTGAAAAACTGTTTTTT. This codes for CASSFQGQWGEKLFF.

The V call is TRBV7-6, the J call TRBJ2-7, with 10 nucleotides matching TRBD1. Trimming at V came to 3 bases and at J to 2 bases, leaving 4 bases not matched to a gene. CDR1 and CDR2 from the germline V gene are SGHVS and FNYEAQ. The CDR3 spans 15 residues. The CDR3, as DNA: TGTGCCAGCAGCTTGGCAGGGACAGGGGCCTACGAGCAGTACTTC. Translated: CASSLAGTGAYEQYF.

In this sample, this clone turned up a few times. The chain combines TRBV7-8 with TRBJ1-1, with D unclear. V shed 3 bases and J shed 4 bases, with 9 bases lying between them. CDR1 is SGHVS, CDR2 FQNEAQ, per germline. CDR3 size: 13 residues. This CDR3 is CASSFSGPTEAFF. CDR3 nucleotide sequence: TGTGCCAGCAGCTTCTCAGGCCCCACTGAAGCTTTCTTT.

This chain connects TRBV7-3 to TRBJ2-1, with TRBD2 matching over 10 bases. Losses at the gene ends were 1 base for V and 4 bases for J; bases not matched to a gene: 1. Germline CDR1 and CDR2: SGHTA and FQGTGA. CDR3 length: 15 residues. The CDR3 is CASSLNSGGYNEQFF. The CDR3 DNA sequence: TGTGCCAGCAGCTTAAATAGCGGGGGGTACAATGAGCAGTTCTTC.

This clone was seen a single time. V is TRBV7-6 and J is TRBJ2-5; D remains unclear. V was clipped by 4 bases and J by 0 bases, with 0 bases between them. Germline loops: CDR1 SGHVS, CDR2 FNYEAQ. The length of the CDR3 is 11 residues. The CDR3 sequence is CASSYQETQYF. CDR3 coding DNA: TGTGCCAGCAGCTACCAAGAGACCCAGTACTTC.

The gene calls are TRBV6-1 and TRBJ2-7, with 8 positions matching TRBD2. The germline gives CDR1 MNHNS, CDR2 SASEGT. V lost 0 bases and J lost 6; bases outside the gene matches: 7. There are 15 residues in the CDR3. The CDR3 reads CASSEAVRGVFEQYF. The CDR3 region has the DNA TGTGCCAGCAGTGAAGCAGTGCGGGGGGTTTTCGAGCAGTACTTC.

V gene TRBV11-3 combines with J gene TRBJ1-2, with no clear D. Germline V gives CDR1 SGHNT, CDR2 YENEEA. The V end was cut by 0 bases, the J end by 8 bases, with 19 bases between. The CDR3 totals 16 residues. This CDR3 reads CASSLDGEKGNGGYTF. The DNA of the CDR3 is TGTGCCAGCAGCTTAGATGGAGAAAAGGGAAATGGCGGCTACACCTTC.